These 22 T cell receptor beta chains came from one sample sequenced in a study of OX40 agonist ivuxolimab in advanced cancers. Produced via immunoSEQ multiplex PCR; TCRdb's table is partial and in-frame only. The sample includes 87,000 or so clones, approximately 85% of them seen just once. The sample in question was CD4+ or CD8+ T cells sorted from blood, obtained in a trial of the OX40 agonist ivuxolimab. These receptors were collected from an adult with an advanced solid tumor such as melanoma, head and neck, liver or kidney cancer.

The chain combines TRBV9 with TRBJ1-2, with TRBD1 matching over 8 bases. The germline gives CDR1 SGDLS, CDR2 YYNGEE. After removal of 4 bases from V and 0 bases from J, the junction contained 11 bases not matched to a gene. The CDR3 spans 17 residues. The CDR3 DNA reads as TGTGCCAGCAGCCCAAGGACAGGGAGAGAAACTAACTATGGCTACACCTTC. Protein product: CASSPRTGRETNYGYTF. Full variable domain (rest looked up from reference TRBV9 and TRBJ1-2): DSGVTQTPKHLITATGQRVTLRCSPRSGDLSVYWYQQSLDQGLQFLIQYYNGEERAKGNILERFSAQQFPDLHSELNLSSLELGDSALYFCASSPRTGRETNYGYTFGSGTRLTVV.

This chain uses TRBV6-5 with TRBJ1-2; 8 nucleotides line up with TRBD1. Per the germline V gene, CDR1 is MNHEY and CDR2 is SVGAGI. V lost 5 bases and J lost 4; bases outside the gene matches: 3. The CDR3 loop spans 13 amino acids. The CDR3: CASSPGTGYGYTF. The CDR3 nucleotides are TGTGCCAGCAGTCCTGGGACAGGCTATGGCTACACCTTC.

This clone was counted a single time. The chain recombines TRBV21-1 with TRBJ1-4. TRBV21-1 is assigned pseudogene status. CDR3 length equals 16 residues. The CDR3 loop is CASSKSSSGSNEKLFF. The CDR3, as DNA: TGTGCCAGCAGCAAATCCTCGAGCGGATCTAATGAAAAACTGTTTTTT.

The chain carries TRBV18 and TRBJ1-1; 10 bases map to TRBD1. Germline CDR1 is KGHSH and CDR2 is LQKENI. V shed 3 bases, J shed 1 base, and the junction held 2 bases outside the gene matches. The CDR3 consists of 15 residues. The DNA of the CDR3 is TGTGCCAGCTCACCTCGACAGGGGGCGAACACTGAAGCTTTCTTT. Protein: CASSPRQGANTEAFF.

CDR3 sequence reads: CASSVGLAGDTGELFF. Written as DNA, the CDR3 is TGTGCCAGCAGCGTAGGCCTAGCGGGTGACACCGGGGAGCTGTTTTTT. This chain uses TRBV9 with TRBJ2-2; 8 nucleotides match TRBD2. V dropped 0 bases and J dropped 3; count of bases not matched to a gene: 4. The CDR3 spans 16 residues. Germline-derived CDR1 and CDR2 are SGDLS and YYNGEE.

The DNA of the CDR3 is TGTGCCAGCAGTTTATTTCAGGGGGTTAGTGAAAAACTGTTTTTT. Its protein product is CASSLFQGVSEKLFF. The rearrangement joins TRBV27 to TRBJ1-4; 7 bases are a match to TRBD1. The CDR3 spans 15 residues. Trimming cost V 1 base and J 7 bases; bases outside gene matches: 6. Germline values: CDR1 MNHEY, CDR2 SMNVEV (reference sequence). Based on the CDR3 plus reference TRBV27 and TRBJ1-4, the full variable domain is EAQVTQNPRYLITVTGKKLTVTCSQNMNHEYMSWYRQDPGLGLRQIYYSMNVEVTDKGDVPEGYKVSRKEKRNFPLILESPSPNQTSLYFCASSLFQGVSEKLFFGSGTQLSVL.

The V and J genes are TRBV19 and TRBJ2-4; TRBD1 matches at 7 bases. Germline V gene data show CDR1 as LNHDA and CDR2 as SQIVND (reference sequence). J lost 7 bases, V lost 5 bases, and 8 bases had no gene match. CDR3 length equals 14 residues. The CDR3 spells CASSPTGAENIQYF. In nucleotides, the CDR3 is TGTGCCAGTAGTCCCACAGGGGCCGAGAACATTCAGTACTTC.

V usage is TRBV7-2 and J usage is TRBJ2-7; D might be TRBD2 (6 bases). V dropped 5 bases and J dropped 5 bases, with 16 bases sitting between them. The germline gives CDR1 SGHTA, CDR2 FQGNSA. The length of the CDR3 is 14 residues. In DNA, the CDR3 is TGTGCCAGCAGCCCGGTCGGGGGTGGTAACGAGCAGTACTTC. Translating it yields CASSPVGGGNEQYF.

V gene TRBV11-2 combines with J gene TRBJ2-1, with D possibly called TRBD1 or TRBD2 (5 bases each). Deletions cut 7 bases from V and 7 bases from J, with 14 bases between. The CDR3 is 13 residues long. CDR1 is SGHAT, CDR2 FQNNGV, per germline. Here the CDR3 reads CASTPWGLNEQFF. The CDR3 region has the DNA TGTGCCAGCACCCCCTGGGGGTTGAATGAGCAGTTCTTC.

This CDR3 reads CASSDSRFGEGTEAFF. The CDR3 DNA reads as TGTGCCAGCAGTGACTCTCGGTTTGGGGAGGGCACTGAAGCTTTCTTT. V usage is TRBV6-4 and J usage is TRBJ1-1; D not certain. Germline values: CDR1 MRHNA, CDR2 SNTAGT. V gave up 0 bases and J gave up 4 bases, with 15 bases separating them. CDR3 length: 16 amino acids.

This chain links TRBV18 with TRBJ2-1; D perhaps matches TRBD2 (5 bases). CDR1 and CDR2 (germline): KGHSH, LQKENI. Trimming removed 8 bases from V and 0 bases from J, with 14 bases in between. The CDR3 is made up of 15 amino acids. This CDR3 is CASTLLRDSYNEQFF. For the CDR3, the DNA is TGTGCCAGCACGCTGCTTCGGGACTCCTACAATGAGCAGTTCTTC.

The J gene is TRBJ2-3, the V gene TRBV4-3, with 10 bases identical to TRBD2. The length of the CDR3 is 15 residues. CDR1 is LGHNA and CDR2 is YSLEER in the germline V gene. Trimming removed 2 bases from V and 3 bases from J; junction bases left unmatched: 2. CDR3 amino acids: CASSQLAGETDTQYF. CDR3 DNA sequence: TGCGCCAGCAGCCAACTAGCGGGAGAAACAGATACGCAGTATTTT.

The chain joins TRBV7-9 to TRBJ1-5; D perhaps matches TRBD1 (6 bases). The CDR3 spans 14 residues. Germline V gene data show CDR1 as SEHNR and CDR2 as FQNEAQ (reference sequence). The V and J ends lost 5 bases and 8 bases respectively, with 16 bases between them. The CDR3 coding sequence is TGTGCCAGCAGCCAGGGCAGGGAGGGGGAGCCCCAGCATTTT. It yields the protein CASSQGREGEPQHF.

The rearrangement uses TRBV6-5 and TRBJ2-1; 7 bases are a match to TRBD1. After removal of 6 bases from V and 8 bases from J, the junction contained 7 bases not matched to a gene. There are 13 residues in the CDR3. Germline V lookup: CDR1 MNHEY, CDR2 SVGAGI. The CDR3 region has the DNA TGTGCCAGCAGCAGGGGGTTCCGGGATGAGCAGTTCTTC. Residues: CASSRGFRDEQFF.

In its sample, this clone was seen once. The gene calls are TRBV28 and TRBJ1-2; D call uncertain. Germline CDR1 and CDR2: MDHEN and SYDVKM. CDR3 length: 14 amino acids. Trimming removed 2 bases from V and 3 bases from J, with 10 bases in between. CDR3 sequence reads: CASSLDRKYYGYTF. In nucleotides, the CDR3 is TGTGCCAGCAGTTTAGATAGAAAATACTATGGCTACACCTTC.

CDR3 sequence: CASSFISGRALSIHEQYF. CDR3 sequence (DNA): TGTGCCAGCAGCTTCATCAGCGGGAGGGCCCTTAGTATCCACGAGCAGTACTTC. This chain uses TRBV5-6 with TRBJ2-5, with 10 bases matching TRBD2. The J call may be incorrect, as the DNA end agrees better with TRBJ2-7. The germline V gene has CDR1 SGHDT and CDR2 YYEEEE. The CDR3 consists of 18 residues.

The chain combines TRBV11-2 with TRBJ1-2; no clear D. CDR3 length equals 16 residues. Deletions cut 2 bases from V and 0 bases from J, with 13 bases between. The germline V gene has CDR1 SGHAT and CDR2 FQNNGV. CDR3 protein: CASSLIGDGANYGYTF. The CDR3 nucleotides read TGTGCCAGCAGCTTAATCGGGGATGGGGCTAACTATGGCTACACCTTC.

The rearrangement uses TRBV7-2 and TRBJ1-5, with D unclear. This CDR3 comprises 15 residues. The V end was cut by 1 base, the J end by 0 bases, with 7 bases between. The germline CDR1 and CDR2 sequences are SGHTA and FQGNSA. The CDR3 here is CASSLEHLSNQPQHF. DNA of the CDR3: TGTGCCAGCAGCTTAGAACACCTTAGCAATCAGCCCCAGCATTTT.

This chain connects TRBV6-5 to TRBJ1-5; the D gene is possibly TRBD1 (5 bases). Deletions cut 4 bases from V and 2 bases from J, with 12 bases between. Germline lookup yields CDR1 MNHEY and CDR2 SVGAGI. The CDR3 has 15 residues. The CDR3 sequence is CASSSPGVRNQPQHF. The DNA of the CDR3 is TGTGCCAGCAGTTCCCCGGGGGTACGCAATCAGCCCCAGCATTTT.

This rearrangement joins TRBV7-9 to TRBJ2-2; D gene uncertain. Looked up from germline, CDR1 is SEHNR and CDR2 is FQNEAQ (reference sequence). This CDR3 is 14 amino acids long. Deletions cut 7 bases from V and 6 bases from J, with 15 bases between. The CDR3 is CASNHLSNPGELFF. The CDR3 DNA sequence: TGTGCCAGCAACCACCTCTCCAACCCCGGGGAGCTGTTTTTT.

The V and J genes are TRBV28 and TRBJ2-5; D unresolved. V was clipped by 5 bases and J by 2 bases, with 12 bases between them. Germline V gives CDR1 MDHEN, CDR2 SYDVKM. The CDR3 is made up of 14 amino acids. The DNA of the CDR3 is TGTGCCAGCAGTCCAATCAGACCACAAGAGACCCAGTACTTC. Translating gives CASSPIRPQETQYF. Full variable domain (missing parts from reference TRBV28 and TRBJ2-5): DVKVTQSSRYLVKRTGEKVFLECVQDMDHENMFWYRQDPGLGLRLIYFSYDVKMKEKGDIPEGYSVSREKKERFSLILESASTNQTSMYLCASSPIRPQETQYFGPGTRLLVL.

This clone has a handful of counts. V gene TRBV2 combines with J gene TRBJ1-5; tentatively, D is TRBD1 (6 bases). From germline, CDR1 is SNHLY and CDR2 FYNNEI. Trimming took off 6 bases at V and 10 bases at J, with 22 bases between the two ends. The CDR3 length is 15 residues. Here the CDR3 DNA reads TGTGCCAGCAGCCCCTCCCCGCAGGGGTTGCGTCCCCAGCATTTT. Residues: CASSPSPQGLRPQHF.